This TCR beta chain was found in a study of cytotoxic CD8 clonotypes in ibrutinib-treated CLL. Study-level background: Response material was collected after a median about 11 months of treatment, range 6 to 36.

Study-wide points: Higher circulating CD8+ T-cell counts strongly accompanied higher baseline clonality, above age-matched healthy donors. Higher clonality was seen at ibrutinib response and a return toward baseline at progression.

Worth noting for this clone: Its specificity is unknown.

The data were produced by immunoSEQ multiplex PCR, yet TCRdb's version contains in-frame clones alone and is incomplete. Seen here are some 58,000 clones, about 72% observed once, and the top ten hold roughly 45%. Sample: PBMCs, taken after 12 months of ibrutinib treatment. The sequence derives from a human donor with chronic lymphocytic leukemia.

CDR3 nucleotides: TGTGCCAGCAGCACGGACCCCAGGGCCTACAATGAGCAGTTCTTC. It translates to CASSTDPRAYNEQFF. The chain recombines TRBV5-4 with TRBJ2-1; D may be TRBD1 (5 bases). The germline V gene encodes CDR1 SGHNT and CDR2 YYREEE (reference sequence). Trimming left V 4 bases short and J 2 bases short, with 13 bases between. The CDR3 runs to 15 residues.